Listed here is a single TCR beta chain. TCRdb's copy holds only in-frame clones and misses some; the assay was immunoSEQ multiplex PCR. Here the sample spans some 83,000 clones, about 90% being singletons. This sample stems from a study of T cell changes during pregnancy in multiple sclerosis. The junction had 6 bases not matched to a gene; V was cut back by 4 bases and J by 6 bases. The CDR3 sequence is 13 residues long. Germline CDR1 and CDR2: SGHDN and FVKESK. The source is a female donor in good health, serving as a control in a pregnancy study. Some clones in this sample may be carry-over from other donors' samples. V gene TRBV14 combines with J gene TRBJ2-7; 7 bases align to TRBD2. The sequences come from PBMCs, collected in the first trimester of pregnancy. CDR3 amino acids: CASSPNWGGEQYF. Here the CDR3 DNA reads TGTGCCAGCAGCCCCAATTGGGGGGGCGAGCAGTACTTC.